This T cell receptor beta chain originates from a study of long-term antiretroviral therapy in people with HIV. General study points: Repertoires looked antigen-experienced, with only a slight naive shift after ART. Investigators report no available data on ART adherence, viral resistance or therapy changes. Clonal populations expanded prior to ART predominated within the repertoire at all time points.

With survey level as its setting, the immunoSEQ assay was v3.0. Profiled with immunoSEQ multiplex PCR; TCRdb holds only in-frame clones, not every one. The sample shows approximately 12,000 clones, around 77% of them seen only once. Roughly 0.85-11 million cryopreserved PBMC were held in samples before DNA extraction. This clone showed up just a few times. Its matching antigen is unknown. Per the germline V gene, CDR1 is SGHKS and CDR2 is YYEKEE (reference sequence). J was trimmed by 2 bases and V by 7 bases; bases with no gene match: 10. This CDR3 has 15 amino acids. This TCR was recovered from a woman in her 40s with HIV. Sequenced here: unsorted PBMCs, sampled 0.8 years before starting antiretroviral therapy. The gene calls are TRBV5-5 and TRBJ2-7, with 9 bases lining up with TRBD1. The CDR3 is CASFLGQGLTYEQYF. The CDR3 DNA sequence: TGTGCCAGCTTCTTAGGACAGGGGTTAACCTACGAGCAGTACTTC.